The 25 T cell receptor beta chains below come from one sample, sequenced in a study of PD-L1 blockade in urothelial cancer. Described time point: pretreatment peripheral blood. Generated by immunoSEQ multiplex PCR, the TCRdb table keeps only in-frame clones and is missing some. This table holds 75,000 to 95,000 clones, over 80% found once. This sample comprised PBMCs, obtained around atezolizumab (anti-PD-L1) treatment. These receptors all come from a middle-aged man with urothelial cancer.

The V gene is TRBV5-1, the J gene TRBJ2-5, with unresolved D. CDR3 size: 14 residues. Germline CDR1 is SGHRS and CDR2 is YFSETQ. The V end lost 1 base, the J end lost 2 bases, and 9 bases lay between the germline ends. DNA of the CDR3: TGCGCCAGCAGCTTGTCAACACCTCAAGAGACCCAGTACTTC. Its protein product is CASSLSTPQETQYF.

The CDR3 DNA reads as TGTGCCAGCAGCTTAGGACAGGGGGCTGCCTACGAGCAGTACTTC. It specifies CASSLGQGAAYEQYF. The chain recombines TRBV7-9 with TRBJ2-7, with TRBD1 matching 10 bases. The CDR3 loop spans 15 amino acids. Germline CDR1 reads SEHNR; CDR2 reads FQNEAQ (reference sequence). After removal of 1 base from V and 2 bases from J, the junction contained 2 bases not matched to a gene.

The CDR3 coding sequence is TGTGCCAGCATCAAGAGAGGGGGCACCTTC. Residues: CASIKRGGTF. This rearrangement joins TRBV11-3 to TRBJ1-2; weak D call: TRBD1 (6 bases). The CDR3 extends over 10 amino acids. The V end lost 7 bases, the J end lost 13 bases, and 13 bases lay between the germline ends. From germline, CDR1 is SGHNT and CDR2 YENEEA.

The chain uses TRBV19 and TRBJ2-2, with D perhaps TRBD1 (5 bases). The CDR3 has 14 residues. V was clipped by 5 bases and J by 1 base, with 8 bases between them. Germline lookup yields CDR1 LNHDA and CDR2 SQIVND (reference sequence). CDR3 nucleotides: TGTGCCAGTAGTGGAGACAGGAACACCGGGGAGCTGTTTTTT. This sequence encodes CASSGDRNTGELFF.

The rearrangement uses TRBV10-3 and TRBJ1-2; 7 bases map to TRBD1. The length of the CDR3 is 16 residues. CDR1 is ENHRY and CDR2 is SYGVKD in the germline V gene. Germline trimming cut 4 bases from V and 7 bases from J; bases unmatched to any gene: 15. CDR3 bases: TGTGCCATCAGTGGGACCTCCCCTAGGGGGCGAGGTGGCTACACCTTC. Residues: CAISGTSPRGRGGYTF.

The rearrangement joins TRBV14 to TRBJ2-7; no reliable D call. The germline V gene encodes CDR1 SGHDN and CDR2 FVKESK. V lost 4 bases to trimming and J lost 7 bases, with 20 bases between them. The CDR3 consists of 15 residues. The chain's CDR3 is CASSRSGDVQSEQYF. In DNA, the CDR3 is TGTGCCAGCAGCCGGTCTGGAGATGTGCAGTCGGAGCAGTACTTC.

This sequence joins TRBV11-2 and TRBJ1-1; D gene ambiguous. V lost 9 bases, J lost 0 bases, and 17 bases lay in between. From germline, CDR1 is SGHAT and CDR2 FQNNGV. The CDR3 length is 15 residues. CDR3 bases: TGTGCCAGTCATTTTAGACCGGGAATGAACACTGAAGCTTTCTTT. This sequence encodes CASHFRPGMNTEAFF.

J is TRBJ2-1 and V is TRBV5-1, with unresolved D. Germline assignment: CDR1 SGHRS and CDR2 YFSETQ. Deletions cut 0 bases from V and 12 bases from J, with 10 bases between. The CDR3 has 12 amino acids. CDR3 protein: CASSLVNVGQFF. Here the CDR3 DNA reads TGCGCCAGCAGCTTGGTAAATGTCGGGCAGTTCTTC.

The CDR3 sequence: CAWLAVSSYNEQFF. The CDR3 coding sequence is TGTGCCTGGTTAGCCGTAAGCTCCTACAATGAGCAGTTCTTC. The V gene is TRBV30, the J gene TRBJ2-1; D gene uncertain. The V gene's germline CDR1 is GTSNPN and CDR2 SVGIG (reference sequence). CDR3 length equals 14 residues. The V gene lost 5 bases and the J gene lost 0 bases, with 11 bases spanning the gap.

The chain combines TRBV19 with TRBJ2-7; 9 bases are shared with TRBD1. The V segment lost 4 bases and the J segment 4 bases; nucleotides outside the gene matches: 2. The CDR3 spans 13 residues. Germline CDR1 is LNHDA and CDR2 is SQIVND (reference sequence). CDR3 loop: CASSTGTGYEQYF. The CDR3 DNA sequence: TGTGCCAGTAGTACCGGGACAGGGTACGAGCAGTACTTC.

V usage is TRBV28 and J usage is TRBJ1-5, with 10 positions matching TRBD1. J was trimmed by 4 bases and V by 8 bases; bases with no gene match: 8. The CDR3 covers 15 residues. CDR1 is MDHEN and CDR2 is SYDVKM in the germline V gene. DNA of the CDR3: TGTGCCAGCCGCCGGGACAGGGGAATGAATCAGCCCCAGCATTTT. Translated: CASRRDRGMNQPQHF. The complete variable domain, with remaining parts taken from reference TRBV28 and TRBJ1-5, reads DVKVTQSSRYLVKRTGEKVFLECVQDMDHENMFWYRQDPGLGLRLIYFSYDVKMKEKGDIPEGYSVSREKKERFSLILESASTNQTSMYLCASRRDRGMNQPQHFGDGTRLSIL.

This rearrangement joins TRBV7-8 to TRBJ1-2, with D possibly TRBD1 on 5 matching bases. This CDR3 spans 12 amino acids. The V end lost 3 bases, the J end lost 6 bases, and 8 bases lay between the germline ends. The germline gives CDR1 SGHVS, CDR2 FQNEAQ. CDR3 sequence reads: CASSLDTHGYTF. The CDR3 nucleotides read TGTGCCAGCAGCTTGGACACCCATGGCTACACCTTC.

The CDR3 is CAGRQGGWTQPQHF. CDR3 DNA sequence: TGTGCCGGCCGACAGGGTGGTTGGACTCAGCCCCAGCATTTT. The rearrangement links TRBV28 to TRBJ1-5, with 7 nucleotides matching TRBD1. The CDR3 covers 14 residues. Germline V gives CDR1 MDHEN, CDR2 SYDVKM. V shed 11 bases, J shed 6 bases, and the junction held 13 bases outside the gene matches.

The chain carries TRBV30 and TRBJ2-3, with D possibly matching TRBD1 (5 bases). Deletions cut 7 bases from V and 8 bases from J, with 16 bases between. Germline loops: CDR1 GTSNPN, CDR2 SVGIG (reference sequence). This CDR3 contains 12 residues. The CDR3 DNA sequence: TGTGCCTTGGGGCCAGCTCTTGGTACGCAGTATTTT. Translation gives CALGPALGTQYF.

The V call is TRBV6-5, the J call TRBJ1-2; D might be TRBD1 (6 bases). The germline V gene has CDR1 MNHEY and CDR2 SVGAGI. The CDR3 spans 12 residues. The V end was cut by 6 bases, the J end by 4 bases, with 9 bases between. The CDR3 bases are TGTGCCAGCAGGGACAGCCCCTATGGCTACACCTTC. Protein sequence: CASRDSPYGYTF.

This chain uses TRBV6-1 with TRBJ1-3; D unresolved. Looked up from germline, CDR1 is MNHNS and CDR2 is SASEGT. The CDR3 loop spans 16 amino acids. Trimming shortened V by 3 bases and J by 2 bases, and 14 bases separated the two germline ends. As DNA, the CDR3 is TGTGCCAGCAGTGACATGGGCAGATCTACTGGAAACACCATATATTTT. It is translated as CASSDMGRSTGNTIYF.

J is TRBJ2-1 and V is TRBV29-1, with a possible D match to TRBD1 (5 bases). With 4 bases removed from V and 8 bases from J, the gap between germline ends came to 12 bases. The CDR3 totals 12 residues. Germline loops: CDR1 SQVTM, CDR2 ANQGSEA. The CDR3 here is CSVVPGIDEQFF. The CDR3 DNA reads TGCAGCGTTGTGCCAGGGATAGATGAGCAGTTCTTC.

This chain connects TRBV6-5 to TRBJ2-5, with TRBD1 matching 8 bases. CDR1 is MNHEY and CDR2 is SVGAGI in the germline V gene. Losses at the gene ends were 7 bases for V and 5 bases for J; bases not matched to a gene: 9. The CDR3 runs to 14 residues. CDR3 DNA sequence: TGTGCCAGCACCCTCAGGGGGCCTTGGGAGACCCAGTACTTC. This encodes CASTLRGPWETQYF.

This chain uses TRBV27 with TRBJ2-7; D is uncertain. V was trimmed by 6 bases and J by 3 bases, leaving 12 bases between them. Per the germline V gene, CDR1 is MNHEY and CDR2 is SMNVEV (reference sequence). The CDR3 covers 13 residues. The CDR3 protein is CASRSVTNYEQYF. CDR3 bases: TGTGCCAGCAGATCAGTCACCAACTACGAGCAGTACTTC.

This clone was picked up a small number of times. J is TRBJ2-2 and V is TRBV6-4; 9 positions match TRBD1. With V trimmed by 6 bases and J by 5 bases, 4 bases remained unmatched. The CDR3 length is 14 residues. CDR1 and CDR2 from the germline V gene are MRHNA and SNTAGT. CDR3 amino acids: CASRATGGTGELFF. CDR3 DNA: TGTGCCAGCAGAGCGACAGGGGGGACCGGGGAGCTGTTTTTT.

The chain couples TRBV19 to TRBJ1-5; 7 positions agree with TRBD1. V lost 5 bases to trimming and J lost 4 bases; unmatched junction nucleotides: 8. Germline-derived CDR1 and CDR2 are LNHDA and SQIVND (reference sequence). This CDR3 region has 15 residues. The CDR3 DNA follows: TGTGCCAGTAGTTCCGGGACAGCAGAGAATCAGCCCCAGCATTTT. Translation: CASSSGTAENQPQHF. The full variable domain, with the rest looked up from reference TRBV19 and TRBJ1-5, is DGGITQSPKYLFRKEGQNVTLSCEQNLNHDAMYWYRQDPGQGLRLIYYSQIVNDFQKGDIAEGYSVSREKKESFPLTVTSAQKNPTAFYLCASSSGTAENQPQHFGDGTRLSIL.

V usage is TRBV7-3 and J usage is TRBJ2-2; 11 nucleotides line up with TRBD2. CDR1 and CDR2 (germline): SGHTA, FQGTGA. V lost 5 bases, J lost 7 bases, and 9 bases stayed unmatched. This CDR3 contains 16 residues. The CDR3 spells CASSRRIAGGDGELFF. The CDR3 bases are TGTGCCAGCAGCCGCCGAATAGCGGGAGGGGACGGGGAGCTGTTTTTT.

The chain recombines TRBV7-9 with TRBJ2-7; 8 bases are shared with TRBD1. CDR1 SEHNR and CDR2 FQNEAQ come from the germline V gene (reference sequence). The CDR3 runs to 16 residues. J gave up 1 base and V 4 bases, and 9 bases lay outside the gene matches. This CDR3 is CASSSGQGSRSYEQYF. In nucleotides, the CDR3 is TGTGCCAGCAGCTCAGGACAGGGCTCGAGATCCTACGAGCAGTACTTC. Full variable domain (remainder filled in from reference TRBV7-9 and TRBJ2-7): DTGVSQNPRHKITKRGQNVTFRCDPISEHNRLYWYRQTLGQGPEFLTYFQNEAQLEKSRLLSDRFSAERPKGSFSTLEIQRTEQGDSAMYLCASSSGQGSRSYEQYFGPGTRLTVT.

The CDR3: CASGPLGTGLDTEAFF. The DNA of the CDR3 is TGTGCCAGCGGCCCGCTGGGGACAGGGCTGGACACTGAAGCTTTCTTT. The chain uses TRBV28 and TRBJ1-1, with 9 positions matching TRBD1. The CDR3 has 16 amino acids. V lost 8 bases and J lost 3; bases outside the gene matches: 13. The germline CDR1 and CDR2 sequences are MDHEN and SYDVKM.

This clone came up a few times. CDR3: CAWHTGTDNQPQHF. Here the CDR3 DNA reads TGTGCCTGGCATACCGGGACAGATAATCAGCCCCAGCATTTT. The chain recombines TRBV30 with TRBJ1-5, with TRBD1 matching over 7 bases. Germline CDR1 reads GTSNPN; CDR2 reads SVGIG (reference sequence). V lost 5 bases, J lost 4 bases, and 8 bases stayed unmatched. The CDR3 has 14 residues.